Listed below are T cell receptor beta chains from one sample, sequenced in a study of T cells and copy number aberrations in small-cell lung cancer. Only in-frame clones appear in the TCRdb table, and some are missing; sequencing was by immunoSEQ multiplex PCR. The data contain around 3,000 clones, less than 95% of them singletons. Sequencing input: normal tissue next to the tumor. The origin of the receptors is a man aged 45 to 65 with small cell lung cancer. Both conserved end residues are part of each CDR3. A D gene is named only where the DNA matches it firmly. Clone size is given for some rows only: seen once, a few or many times, or a class if the clone is expanded.

size	V	D	J	CDR3	DNA
NA	TRBV29-1	NA	TRBJ2-7	CSVRGLPSYEQYF	TGCAGCGTTCGGGGACTGCCATCCTACGAGCAGTACTTC
NA	TRBV9	NA	TRBJ2-2	CASSEQANTGELFF	TGTGCCAGCAGCGAACAGGCAAACACCGGGGAGCTGTTTTTT
NA	TRBV20-1	NA	TRBJ1-2	CSAKTVYGYTF	TGCAGTGCTAAGACGGTCTATGGCTACACCTTC
few	TRBV5-6	NA	TRBJ1-5	CASSEWGEQPQHF	TGTGCCAGCAGCGAATGGGGCGAACAGCCCCAGCATTTT
large	TRBV2	TRBD1	TRBJ1-4	CASRARGLIATNEKLFF	TGTGCCAGCAGAGCCAGGGGGCTGATTGCAACTAATGAAAAACTGTTTTTT
NA	TRBV30	NA	TRBJ2-1	CAWSPLGRERDNEQFF	TGTGCCTGGAGTCCTCTAGGACGCGAAAGGGACAATGAGCAGTTCTTC
NA	TRBV10-2	NA	TRBJ2-7	CASSESQGPQYF	TGCGCCAGCAGTGAGAGCCAGGGGCCGCAGTACTTC
few	TRBV2	NA	TRBJ1-5	CASRAGSNQPQHF	TGTGCCAGCAGAGCGGGGAGCAATCAGCCCCAGCATTTT
NA	TRBV4-3	NA	TRBJ1-1	CASSQNPPGEANTEAFF	TGCGCCAGCAGCCAAAACCCACCAGGGGAGGCGAACACTGAAGCTTTCTTT
NA	TRBV10-3	NA	TRBJ2-3	CAISPNLPDTQYF	TGTGCCATCAGTCCCAACCTCCCTGATACGCAGTATTTT
NA	TRBV6-1	NA	TRBJ2-5	CASSEGNGQETQYF	TGTGCCAGCAGTGAAGGAAACGGCCAAGAGACCCAGTACTTC
NA	TRBV30	TRBD1	TRBJ2-6	CAWSKGADGANVLTF	TGTGCCTGGAGTAAGGGGGCAGATGGGGCCAACGTCCTGACTTTC
NA	TRBV7-9	TRBD1	TRBJ1-2	CASSFAGTVGYGYTF	TGTGCCAGCAGCTTCGCCGGGACAGTGGGATATGGCTACACCTTC
NA	TRBV16	NA	TRBJ2-7	CASSPGMGEQYF	TGTGCCAGCAGCCCTGGGATGGGGGAGCAGTACTTC
NA	TRBV9	NA	TRBJ2-6	CASSVDLIFSSGANVLTF	TGTGCCAGCAGCGTAGATTTAATTTTCAGCTCTGGGGCCAACGTCCTGACTTTC
NA	TRBV4-1	TRBD2	TRBJ2-3	CASSHPSREGLGDTQYF	TGCGCCAGCAGCCACCCCTCGCGGGAGGGCCTTGGAGATACGCAGTATTTT
NA	TRBV30	NA	TRBJ2-6	CAWSVRISGANVLTF	TGTGCCTGGAGTGTCAGGATCTCTGGGGCCAACGTCCTGACTTTC
NA	TRBV4-2	TRBD2	TRBJ2-1	CASSQGLAGEQFF	TGTGCCAGCAGCCAAGGGCTAGCGGGGGAGCAGTTCTTC
NA	TRBV7-8	TRBD1	TRBJ1-1	CASSAYRQGTEAFF	TGTGCCAGCAGCGCCTACCGACAGGGGACTGAAGCTTTCTTT
NA	TRBV6-1	TRBD1	TRBJ2-2	CASETGEATGELFF	TGTGCCAGCGAGACAGGGGAGGCCACCGGGGAGCTGTTTTTT
NA	TRBV18	NA	TRBJ2-2	CASSVVEPGELFF	TGTGCCAGCTCTGTAGTGGAGCCCGGGGAGCTGTTTTTT
NA	TRBV5-1	TRBD1	TRBJ1-2	CASSVAGQGFSYGYTF	TGCGCCAGCAGCGTGGCCGGACAGGGGTTTAGCTATGGCTACACCTTC
NA	TRBV9	NA	TRBJ1-1	CASSVTGNTEAFF	TGTGCCAGCAGCGTTACGGGTAACACTGAAGCTTTCTTT
NA	TRBV13	NA	TRBJ2-1	CASSPQGRISNEQFF	TGTGCCAGCAGCCCCCAGGGCCGGATAAGCAATGAGCAGTTCTTC
NA	TRBV28	NA	TRBJ1-2	CASSLANYGYTF	TGTGCCAGCAGTTTAGCGAACTATGGCTACACCTTC
once	TRBV30	NA	TRBJ1-2	CAWRGSRNYGYTF	TGTGCCTGGAGAGGAAGCAGGAACTATGGCTACACCTTC
NA	TRBV27	TRBD2	TRBJ2-1	CASSAGTSASYNEQFF	TGTGCCAGCAGTGCCGGGACTAGCGCGTCCTACAATGAGCAGTTCTTC
NA	TRBV30	TRBD2	TRBJ2-3	CAWSSPRDYKQSDTQYF	TGTGCCTGGAGTTCGCCCCGGGACTACAAACAATCAGATACGCAGTATTTT
NA	TRBV6-6	NA	TRBJ1-4	CASSRGGPREKLFF	TGTGCCAGCAGTCGGGGGGGGCCCCGTGAAAAACTGTTTTTT
NA	TRBV5-4	NA	TRBJ1-3	CASSVDRLSGNTIYF	TGTGCCAGCAGCGTCGACAGGCTCTCTGGAAACACCATATATTTT
few	TRBV9	TRBD2	TRBJ2-1	CASTPGLALGNEQFF	TGTGCCAGCACCCCCGGACTAGCTTTGGGCAATGAGCAGTTCTTC
NA	TRBV9	NA	TRBJ1-1	CASSPSTGNTEAFF	TGTGCCAGCAGCCCCTCGACGGGAAACACTGAAGCTTTCTTT
NA	TRBV6-4	TRBD2	TRBJ2-7	CASSATSGSYEQYF	TGTGCCAGCAGCGCGACTAGCGGGAGCTACGAGCAGTACTTC